A single T cell receptor (beta chain) is shown here with its context. This same CDR3 is encoded by further DNA sequences in the sample. The sample originates from a study of blood T cell repertoires in COVID-19. Libraries were prepared by immunoSEQ multiplex PCR; TCRdb keeps only in-frame clonotypes and omits some of them. The data hold approximately 200,000 clones, with more than 65% observed a single time. V was shortened by 4 bases and J by 0 bases, with 10 bases between the two germline ends. The CDR3 runs to 15 residues. Germline loops: CDR1 LNHDA, CDR2 SQIVND (reference sequence). This clonotype was obtained from a man between 40 and 49 years old who had recovered from COVID-19. The chain combines TRBV19 with TRBJ1-5; the D gene is possibly TRBD1 (6 bases). Source material: PBMCs or T cells enriched from blood (not recorded which). CDR3 nucleotide sequence: TGTGCCAGTAGTAAGGGACATCTTAGCAATCAGCCCCAGCATTTT. Translation gives CASSKGHLSNQPQHF. The complete variable domain, with remaining parts taken from reference TRBV19 and TRBJ1-5, reads DGGITQSPKYLFRKEGQNVTLSCEQNLNHDAMYWYRQDPGQGLRLIYYSQIVNDFQKGDIAEGYSVSREKKESFPLTVTSAQKNPTAFYLCASSKGHLSNQPQHFGDGTRLSIL.